The sequence of this T cell receptor (beta chain) was determined in a study of circulating and synovial CD4+ cells in juvenile arthritis. General study results and limits: Bulk blood CD4 repertoires were more diverse than these.

Data came from immunoSEQ multiplex PCR; TCRdb stores just in-frame clones and leaves some out. The sample lists about 1,800 clones, 90% occurring once. As concerns this clone: What it recognizes is unknown.

PBMCs were sorted for HLA-DR+CD14-CD3+CD4+CD25low/- cells. The V end was cut by 2 bases, the J end by 0 bases, with 14 bases between. The length of the CDR3 is 16 residues. CDR1 SGHTA and CDR2 FQGNSA come from the germline V gene. The rearrangement joins TRBV7-2 to TRBJ2-7; possibly TRBD2 for D (6 bases). Material for sequencing was HLA-DR+ CD4+ T cells from blood. Subset described: circulating pathogenic-like lymphocytes, sorted as HLA-DR+CD14-CD3+CD4+CD25low/- blood T cells. The receptor was isolated from a human patient with juvenile idiopathic arthritis. Some clones in this sample may be carry-over from other donors' samples. The CDR3 DNA reads TGTGCCAGCAGCTTAAGTCAGGCGGGGCCCTCCTACGAGCAGTACTTC. Amino acids: CASSLSQAGPSYEQYF.